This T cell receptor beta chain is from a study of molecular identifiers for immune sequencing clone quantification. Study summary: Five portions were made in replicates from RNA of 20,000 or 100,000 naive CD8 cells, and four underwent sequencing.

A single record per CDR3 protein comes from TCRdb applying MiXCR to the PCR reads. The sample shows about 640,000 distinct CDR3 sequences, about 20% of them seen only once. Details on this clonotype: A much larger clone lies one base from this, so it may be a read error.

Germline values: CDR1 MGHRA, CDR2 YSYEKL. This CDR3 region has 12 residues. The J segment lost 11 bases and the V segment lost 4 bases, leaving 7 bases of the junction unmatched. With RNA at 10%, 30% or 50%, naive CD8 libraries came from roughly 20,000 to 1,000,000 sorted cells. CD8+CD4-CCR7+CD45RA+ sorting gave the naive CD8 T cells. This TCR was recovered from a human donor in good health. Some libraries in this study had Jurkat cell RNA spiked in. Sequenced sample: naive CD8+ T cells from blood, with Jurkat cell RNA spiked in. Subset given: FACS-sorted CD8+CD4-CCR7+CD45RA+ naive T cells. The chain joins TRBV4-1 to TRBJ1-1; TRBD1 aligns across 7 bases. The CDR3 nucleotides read TGCGCCAGCAGCCGCCAACAGGGGACTGCTTTCTTT. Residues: CASSRQQGTAFF.